This T cell receptor beta chain was obtained from a study of OX40 agonist ivuxolimab in advanced cancers. For the study at large: Ivuxolimab, an antibody acting as an agonist of OX40 (CD134), was used to treat patients. Head and neck, renal cell, melanoma or hepatocellular carcinoma were the cancers that dose-escalation patients had. At doses from 0.01 to 10 mg/kg, patients were given intravenous ivuxolimab every 2 weeks. Three patients had partial responses: one hepatocellular carcinoma, two cutaneous melanoma.

The table came from immunoSEQ multiplex PCR; TCRdb's copy has only in-frame clones and leaves some out. Here the sample spans nearly 110,000 clones, under 95% being singletons. Germline V gives CDR1 SNHLY, CDR2 FYNNEI. Trimming stripped 5 bases from V and 3 bases from J, with 7 bases between. The CDR3 length is 12 residues. Source: CD4+ or CD8+ T cells sorted from blood, taken in a trial of the OX40 agonist ivuxolimab. This clonotype was sampled from an adult with an advanced solid tumor such as melanoma, head and neck, liver or kidney cancer. The rearrangement uses TRBV2 and TRBJ1-2; the D is unclear. The CDR3 sequence: CASSTRDYGYTF. The CDR3 DNA reads TGTGCCAGCAGTACACGGGACTATGGCTACACCTTC.